A selection of T cell receptor beta chains follows, all from one sample in a study of cytomegalovirus exposure and HLA in healthy donors. The assay was immunoSEQ multiplex PCR, and TCRdb's table has in-frame clones only and misses some. The sample lists fewer than 250,000 clones, 60% to 80% occurring once. Sequencing was done on a sample of PBMCs. The receptor set was obtained from a woman in her twenties or thirties in good health and CMV-seropositive. Each CDR3 is given with its conserved first and last residue. D genes are given only for firm matches. Size values are once, few and many counts, or a class for expanded clones, and some rows have none.

d_call j_call v_call clone_size cdr3_nt cdr3_aa
. TRBJ1-5 TRBV28 . TGTGCCAGCAGTTTGGCAGATCAGCCCCAGCATTTT CASSLADQPQHF
TRBD1 TRBJ1-2 TRBV28 . TGTGCCAGCAGTCCGGGACAGGGGGCCTATGGCTACACCTTC CASSPGQGAYGYTF
. TRBJ1-4 TRBV28 . TGTGCCAGCCACGTAGCAACTAATGAAAAACTGTTTTTT CASHVATNEKLFF
. TRBJ1-4 TRBV21-1 . TGTGCCAGCAGCATTAACAGGGTGCATGAAAAACTGTTTTTT CASSINRVHEKLFF
. TRBJ2-5 TRBV7-7 . TGTGCTAGCAGCCTAGACGGGATGCGGGGTGAGACCCAGTACTTC CASSLDGMRGETQYF
. TRBJ2-1 TRBV7-2 . TGTGCCAGCAGCTCCCGGGTCACCGCGGCCTACAATGAGCAGTTCTTC CASSSRVTAAYNEQFF
TRBD1 TRBJ2-7 TRBV4-3 few TGCGCCAGCAGCCCTGGGGACAGGGGCTACGAGCAGTACTTC CASSPGDRGYEQYF
TRBD1 TRBJ1-2 TRBV5-6 . TGTGCCAGCAGCTCGGCGGGACAGGGGCCGAACTATGGCTACACCTTC CASSSAGQGPNYGYTF
. TRBJ2-3 TRBV14 . TGTGCCAGCAGCCCCCGAGGACAGATATATACGCAGTATTTT CASSPRGQIYTQYF
TRBD1 TRBJ1-2 TRBV28 . TGTGCCAGCAGTTTACCCGGACAGGGGATGTTTGGCTACACCTTC CASSLPGQGMFGYTF
TRBD1 TRBJ2-3 TRBV5-1 . TGCGCCAGCAGTCCGGGACAGGGATGGGATACGCAGTATTTT CASSPGQGWDTQYF
TRBD2 TRBJ2-5 TRBV18 . TGTGCCAGCTCACCTCCCGCGCTAGCGGGAGAGACCCAGTACTTC CASSPPALAGETQYF
. TRBJ1-3 TRBV10-2 . TGCGCCAGCAGAGATGGACATCTCGGTGGAAACACCATATATTTT CASRDGHLGGNTIYF
TRBD2 TRBJ2-3 TRBV7-2 . TGTGCCAGCAGCTTAAAGCGGGGGGGCAACACAGATACGCAGTATTTT CASSLKRGGNTDTQYF
. TRBJ1-1 TRBV5-4 . TGTGCCAGCAGCTTTGGGGGCGGGGGAAGGAACACTGAAGCTTTCTTT CASSFGGGGRNTEAFF
. TRBJ1-6 TRBV9 . TGTGCCAGCAGCGTTAGGGAGGGTAATTCACCCCTCCACTTT CASSVREGNSPLHF
TRBD1 TRBJ2-1 TRBV5-1 . TGCGCCAGCAGCGAAGGGGACAGCCCCTACAATGAGCAGTTCTTC CASSEGDSPYNEQFF
. TRBJ2-3 TRBV6-5 . TGTGCCAGCAGTTCAAACACAGATACGCAGTATTTT CASSSNTDTQYF
TRBD2 TRBJ2-7 TRBV4-3 once TGCGCCAGCAGCCAACAACTAGCGGGTAACTACGAGCAGTACTTC CASSQQLAGNYEQYF